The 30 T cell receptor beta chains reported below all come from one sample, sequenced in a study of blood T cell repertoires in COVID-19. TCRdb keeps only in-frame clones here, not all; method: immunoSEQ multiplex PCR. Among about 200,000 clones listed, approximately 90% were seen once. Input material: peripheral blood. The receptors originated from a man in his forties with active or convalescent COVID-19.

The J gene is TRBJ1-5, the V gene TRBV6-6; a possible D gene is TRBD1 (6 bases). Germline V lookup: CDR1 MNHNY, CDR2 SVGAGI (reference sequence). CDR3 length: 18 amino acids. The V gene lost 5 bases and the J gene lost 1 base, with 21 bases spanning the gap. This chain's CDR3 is CASSPRGGGTRSNQPQHF. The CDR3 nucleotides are TGTGCCAGCAGTCCCCGAGGGGGGGGGACCAGGAGCAATCAGCCCCAGCATTTT.

In DNA, the CDR3 is TGTGCCAGCAGTCCCACCGGGACAGGGAATTCCTACGAGCAGTACTTC. It codes for CASSPTGTGNSYEQYF. The chain employs TRBV27 and TRBJ2-7; 9 nucleotides agree with TRBD1. From germline, CDR1 is MNHEY and CDR2 SMNVEV (reference sequence). V shed 5 bases, J shed 1 base, and the junction held 9 bases outside the gene matches. The CDR3 loop spans 16 amino acids.

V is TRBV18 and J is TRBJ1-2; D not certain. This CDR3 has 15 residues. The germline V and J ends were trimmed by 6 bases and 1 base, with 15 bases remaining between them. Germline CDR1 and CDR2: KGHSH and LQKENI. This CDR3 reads CASSISGTLNYGYTF. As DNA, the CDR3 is TGTGCCAGCTCCATCTCGGGTACCCTTAACTATGGCTACACCTTC.

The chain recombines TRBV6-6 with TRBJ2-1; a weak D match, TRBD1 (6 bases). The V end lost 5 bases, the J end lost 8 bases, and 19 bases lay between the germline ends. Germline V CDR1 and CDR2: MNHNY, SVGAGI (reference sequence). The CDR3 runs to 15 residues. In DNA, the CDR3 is TGTGCCAGCAGTGACACCGGGCTTCAGGGGCATGAGCAGTTCTTC. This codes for CASSDTGLQGHEQFF.

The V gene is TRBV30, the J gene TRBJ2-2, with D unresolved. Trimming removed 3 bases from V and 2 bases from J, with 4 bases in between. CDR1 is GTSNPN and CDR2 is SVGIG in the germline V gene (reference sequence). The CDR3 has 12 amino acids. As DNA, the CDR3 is TGTGCCTGGAGCTTTAACACCGGGGAGCTGTTTTTT. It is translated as CAWSFNTGELFF.

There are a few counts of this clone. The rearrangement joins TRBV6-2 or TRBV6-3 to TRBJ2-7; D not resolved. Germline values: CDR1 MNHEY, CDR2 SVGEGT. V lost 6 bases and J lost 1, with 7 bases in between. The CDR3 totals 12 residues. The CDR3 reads CASSVSSYEQYF. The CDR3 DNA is TGTGCCAGCAGCGTATCTTCCTACGAGCAGTACTTC.

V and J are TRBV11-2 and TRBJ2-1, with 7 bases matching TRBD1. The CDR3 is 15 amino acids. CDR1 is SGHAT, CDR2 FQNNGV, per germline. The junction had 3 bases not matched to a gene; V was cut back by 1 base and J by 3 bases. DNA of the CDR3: TGTGCCAGCAGCTTAGCGACAGGGAGCTACAATGAGCAGTTCTTC. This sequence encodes CASSLATGSYNEQFF.

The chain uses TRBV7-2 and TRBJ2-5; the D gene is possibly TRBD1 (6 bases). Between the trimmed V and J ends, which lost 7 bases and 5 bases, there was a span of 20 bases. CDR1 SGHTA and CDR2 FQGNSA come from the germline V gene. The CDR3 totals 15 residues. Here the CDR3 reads CASTLTEGTTETQYF. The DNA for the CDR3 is TGTGCCAGCACCCTTACTGAGGGGACAACGGAGACCCAGTACTTC.

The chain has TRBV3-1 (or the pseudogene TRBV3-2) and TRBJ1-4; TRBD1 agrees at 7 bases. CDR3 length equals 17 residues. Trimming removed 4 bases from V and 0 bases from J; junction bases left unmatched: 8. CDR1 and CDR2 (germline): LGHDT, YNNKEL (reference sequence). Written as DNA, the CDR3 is TGTGCCAGCAGCCCGAACCGAGGACAGGCAACTAATGAAAAACTGTTTTTT. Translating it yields CASSPNRGQATNEKLFF.

CDR3 loop: CATSETGTSEQYF. The CDR3 nucleotides are TGTGCCACCAGTGAGACCGGGACATCCGAGCAGTACTTC. The rearrangement uses TRBV24-1 and TRBJ2-7, with D possibly being TRBD1 (6 bases). This CDR3 is 13 amino acids long. Germline loops: CDR1 KGHDR, CDR2 SFDVKD. V was clipped by 4 bases and J by 6 bases, with 12 bases between them.

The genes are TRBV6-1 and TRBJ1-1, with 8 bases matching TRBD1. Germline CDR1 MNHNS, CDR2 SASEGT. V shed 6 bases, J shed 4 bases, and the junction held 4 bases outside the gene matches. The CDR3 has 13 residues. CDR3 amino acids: CASSQGTGTEAFF. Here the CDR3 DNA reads TGTGCCAGCAGCCAAGGGACAGGCACTGAAGCTTTCTTT.

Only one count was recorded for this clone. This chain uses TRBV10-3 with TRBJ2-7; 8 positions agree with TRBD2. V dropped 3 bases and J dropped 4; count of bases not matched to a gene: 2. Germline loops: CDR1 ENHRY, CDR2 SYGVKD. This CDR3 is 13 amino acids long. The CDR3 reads CAISDGGGYEQYF. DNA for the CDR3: TGTGCCATCAGTGACGGCGGGGGGTACGAGCAGTACTTC.

The CDR3 nucleotides are TGTGCCAGTCACGGTTATGGCTACACCTTC. It specifies CASHGYGYTF. V usage is TRBV19 and J usage is TRBJ1-2; D is unclear. Germline V gene lookup returns CDR1 LNHDA and CDR2 SQIVND (reference sequence). V shed 8 bases and J shed 5 bases, with 6 bases lying between them. The CDR3 has 10 residues.

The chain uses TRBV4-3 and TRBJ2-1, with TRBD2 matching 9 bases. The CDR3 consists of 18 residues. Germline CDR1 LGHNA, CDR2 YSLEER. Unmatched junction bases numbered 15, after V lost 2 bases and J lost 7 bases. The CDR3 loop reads CASSQFLPRGGAGNEQFF. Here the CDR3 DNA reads TGCGCCAGCAGCCAATTCCTCCCGCGGGGGGGCGCAGGGAATGAGCAGTTCTTC.

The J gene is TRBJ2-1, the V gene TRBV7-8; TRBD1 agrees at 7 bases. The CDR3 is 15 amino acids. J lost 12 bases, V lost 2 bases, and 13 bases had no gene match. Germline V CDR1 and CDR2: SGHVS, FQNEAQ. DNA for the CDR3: TGTGCCAGCAGCTTAAGACAGGGTCCCTCATACTCGCAGTTCTTC. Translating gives CASSLRQGPSYSQFF.

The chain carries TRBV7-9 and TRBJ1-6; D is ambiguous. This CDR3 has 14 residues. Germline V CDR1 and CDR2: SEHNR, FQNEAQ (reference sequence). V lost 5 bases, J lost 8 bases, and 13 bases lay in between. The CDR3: CASSPVSRDSPLHF. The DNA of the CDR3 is TGTGCCAGCAGCCCTGTGTCGCGGGATTCACCCCTCCACTTT.

The chain's CDR3 is CASSERRGVSSGNTIYF. CDR3 DNA: TGTGCCAGCAGTGAAAGGAGGGGCGTATCCTCTGGAAACACCATATATTTT. The chain employs TRBV6-1 and TRBJ1-3; TRBD1 might be the D (5 bases). V lost 2 bases, J lost 0 bases, and 14 bases lay in between. The CDR3 spans 17 residues. The germline gives CDR1 MNHNS, CDR2 SASEGT.

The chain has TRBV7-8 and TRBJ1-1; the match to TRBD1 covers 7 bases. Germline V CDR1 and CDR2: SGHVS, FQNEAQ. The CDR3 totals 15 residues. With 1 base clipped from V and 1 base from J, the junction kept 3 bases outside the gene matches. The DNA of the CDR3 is TGTGCCAGCAGCTTAGACGAGGGGGCGAACACTGAAGCTTTCTTT. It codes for CASSLDEGANTEAFF.

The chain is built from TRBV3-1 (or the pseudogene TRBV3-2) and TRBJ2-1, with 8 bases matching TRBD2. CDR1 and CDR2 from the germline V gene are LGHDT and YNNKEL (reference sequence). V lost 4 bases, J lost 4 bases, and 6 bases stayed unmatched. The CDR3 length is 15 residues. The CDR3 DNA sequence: TGTGCCAGCAGCCCCCGGGCTAGCGGGTACAATGAGCAGTTCTTC. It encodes CASSPRASGYNEQFF.

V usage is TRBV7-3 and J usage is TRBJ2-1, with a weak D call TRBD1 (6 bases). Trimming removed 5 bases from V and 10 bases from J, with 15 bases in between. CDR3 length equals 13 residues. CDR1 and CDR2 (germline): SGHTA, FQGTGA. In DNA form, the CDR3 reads TGTGCCAGCAGCGTATCCGGGACACCCGAGCAGTTCTTC. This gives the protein CASSVSGTPEQFF.

The CDR3 reads CASSLPGQDNSPLHF. CDR3 DNA: TGCGCCAGCAGCCTACCGGGACAGGACAATTCACCCCTCCACTTT. The chain links TRBV5-1 to TRBJ1-6; 8 nucleotides match TRBD1. The CDR3 spans 15 residues. The trim removed 4 bases at V and 7 bases at J, leaving 7 bases unmatched. Germline values: CDR1 SGHRS, CDR2 YFSETQ.

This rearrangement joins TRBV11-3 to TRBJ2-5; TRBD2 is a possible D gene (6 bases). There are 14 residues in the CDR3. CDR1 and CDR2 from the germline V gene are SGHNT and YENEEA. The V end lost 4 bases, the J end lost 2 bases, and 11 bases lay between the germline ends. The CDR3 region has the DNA TGTGCCAGCAGCTCCGGGGGACGTCAAGAGACCCAGTACTTC. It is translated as CASSSGGRQETQYF.

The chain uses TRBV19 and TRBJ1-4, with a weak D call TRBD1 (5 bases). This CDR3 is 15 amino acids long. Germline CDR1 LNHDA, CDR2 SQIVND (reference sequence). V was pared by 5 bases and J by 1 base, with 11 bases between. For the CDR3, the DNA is TGTGCCAGTAGTTTCCCAGGGCGAACTAATGAAAAACTGTTTTTT. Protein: CASSFPGRTNEKLFF.

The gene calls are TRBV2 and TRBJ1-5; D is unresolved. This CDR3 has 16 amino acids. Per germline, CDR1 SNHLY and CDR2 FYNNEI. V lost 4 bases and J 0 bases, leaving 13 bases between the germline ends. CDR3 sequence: CASSGAEGLSNQPQHF. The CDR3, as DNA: TGTGCCAGCAGTGGAGCCGAAGGACTTAGCAATCAGCCCCAGCATTTT.

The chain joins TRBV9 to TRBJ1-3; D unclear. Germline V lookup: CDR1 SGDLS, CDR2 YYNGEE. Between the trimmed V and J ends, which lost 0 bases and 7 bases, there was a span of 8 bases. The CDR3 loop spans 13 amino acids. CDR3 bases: TGTGCCAGCAGCGTAGGAGCGTGGAACACCATATATTTT. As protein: CASSVGAWNTIYF. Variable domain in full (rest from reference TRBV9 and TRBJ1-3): DSGVTQTPKHLITATGQRVTLRCSPRSGDLSVYWYQQSLDQGLQFLIQYYNGEERAKGNILERFSAQQFPDLHSELNLSSLELGDSALYFCASSVGAWNTIYFGEGSWLTVV.

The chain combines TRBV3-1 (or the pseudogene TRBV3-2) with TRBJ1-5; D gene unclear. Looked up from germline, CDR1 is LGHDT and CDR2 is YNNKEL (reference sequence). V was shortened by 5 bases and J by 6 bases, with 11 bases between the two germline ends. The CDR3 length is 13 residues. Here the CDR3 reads CASSTDGGQPQHF. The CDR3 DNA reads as TGTGCCAGCAGCACCGATGGAGGTCAGCCCCAGCATTTT.

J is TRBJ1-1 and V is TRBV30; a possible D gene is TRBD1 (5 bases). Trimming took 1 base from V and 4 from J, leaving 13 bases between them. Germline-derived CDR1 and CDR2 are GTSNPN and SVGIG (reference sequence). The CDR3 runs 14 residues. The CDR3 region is CAWSGLGLGTEAFF. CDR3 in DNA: TGTGCCTGGAGTGGTCTGGGGCTAGGCACTGAAGCTTTCTTT.

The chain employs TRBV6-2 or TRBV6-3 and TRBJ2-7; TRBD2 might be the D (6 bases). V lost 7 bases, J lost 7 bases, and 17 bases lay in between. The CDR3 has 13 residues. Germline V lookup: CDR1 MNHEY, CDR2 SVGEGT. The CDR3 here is CASTPVGGKEQYF. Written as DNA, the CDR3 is TGTGCCAGCACCCCCGTGGGGGGAAAAGAGCAGTACTTC.

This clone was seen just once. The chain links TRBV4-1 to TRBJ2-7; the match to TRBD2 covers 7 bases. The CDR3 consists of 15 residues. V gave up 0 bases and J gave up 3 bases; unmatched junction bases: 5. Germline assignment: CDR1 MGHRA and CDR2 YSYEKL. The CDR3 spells CASSQDSTSVYEQYF. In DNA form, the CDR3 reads TGCGCCAGCAGCCAAGATAGCACTAGCGTCTACGAGCAGTACTTC.

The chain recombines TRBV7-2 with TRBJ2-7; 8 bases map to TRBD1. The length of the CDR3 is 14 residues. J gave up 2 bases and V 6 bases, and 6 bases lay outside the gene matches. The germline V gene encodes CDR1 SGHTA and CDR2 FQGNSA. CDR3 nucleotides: TGTGCCAGCAGGTCGGGGACAGGTCCCTACGAGCAGTACTTC. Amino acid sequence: CASRSGTGPYEQYF.